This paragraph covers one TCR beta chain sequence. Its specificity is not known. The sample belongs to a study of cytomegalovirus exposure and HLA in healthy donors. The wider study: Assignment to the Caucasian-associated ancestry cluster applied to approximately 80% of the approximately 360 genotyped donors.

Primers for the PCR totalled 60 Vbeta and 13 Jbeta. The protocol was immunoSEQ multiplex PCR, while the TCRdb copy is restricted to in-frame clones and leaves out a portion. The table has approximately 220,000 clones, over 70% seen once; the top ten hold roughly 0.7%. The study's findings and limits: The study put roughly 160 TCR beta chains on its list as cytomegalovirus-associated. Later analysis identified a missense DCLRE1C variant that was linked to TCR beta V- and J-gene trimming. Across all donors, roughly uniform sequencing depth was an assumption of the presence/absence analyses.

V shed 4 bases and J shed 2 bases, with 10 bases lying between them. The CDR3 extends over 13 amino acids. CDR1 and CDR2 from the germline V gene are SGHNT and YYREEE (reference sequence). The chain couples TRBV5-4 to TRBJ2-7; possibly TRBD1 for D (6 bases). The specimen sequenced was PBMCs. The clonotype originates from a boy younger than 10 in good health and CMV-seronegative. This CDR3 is CASSRQATYEQYF. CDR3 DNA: TGTGCCAGCAGCCGACAGGCCACCTACGAGCAGTACTTC.